This T cell receptor (beta chain) is drawn from a study of shared clonotypes between healthy human individuals. Across the whole study: The composition of the donors was a couple of women and a few men aged 18 to 49. Findings and limits, study-wide: The researchers took only blood, and tissue repertoires probably look different.

The input for sorted-subset replicate PCRs was about 210 ng DNA, about 29,000 T cell genomes. As handled by the study authors: Quality scores were absent from the junction-only immunoSEQ sequences, so filtering differed. The assay was immunoSEQ multiplex PCR, and TCRdb's table has in-frame clones only and misses some. V and J calls and clone size are those listed in that table; D and trimming were worked out from the DNA. The table includes some 2.1 million clones, roughly 95% detected once. V shed 0 bases, J shed 2 bases, and the junction held 5 bases outside the gene matches. Germline CDR1 is MNHNY and CDR2 is SVGAGI (reference sequence). The CDR3 is made up of 16 amino acids. The naive CD8 fraction comprised CD45RO-negative cells positively selected for CCR7 and excluded terminally differentiated effector memory CD45RA+ cells. Points on this clone: The antigen remains undetermined.

This TCR came from a man aged 18 to 29 in good health. The chain is built from TRBV6-6 and TRBJ2-3; 7 nucleotides agree with TRBD2. Sequencing was carried out using naive CD8+ T cells sorted from blood. CDR3 in DNA: TGTGCCAGCAGTTACTCGAGCGGGACTATCACAGATACGCAGTATTTT. Protein product: CASSYSSGTITDTQYF.